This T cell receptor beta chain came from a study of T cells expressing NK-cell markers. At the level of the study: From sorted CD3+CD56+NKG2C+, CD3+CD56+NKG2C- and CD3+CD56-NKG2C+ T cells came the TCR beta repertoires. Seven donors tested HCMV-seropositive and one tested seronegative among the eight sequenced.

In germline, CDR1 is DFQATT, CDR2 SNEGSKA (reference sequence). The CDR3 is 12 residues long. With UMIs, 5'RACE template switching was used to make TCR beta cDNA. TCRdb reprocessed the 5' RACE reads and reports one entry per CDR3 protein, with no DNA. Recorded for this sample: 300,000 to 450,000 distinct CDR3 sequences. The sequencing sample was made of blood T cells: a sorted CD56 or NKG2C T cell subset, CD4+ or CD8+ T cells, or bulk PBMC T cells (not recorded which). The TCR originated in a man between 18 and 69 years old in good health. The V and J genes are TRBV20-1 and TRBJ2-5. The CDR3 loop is CSAIPGWETQYF.